The TCR beta chain described here comes from a study of OX40 agonist ivuxolimab in advanced cancers. About the study: The patients received agonistic anti-OX40 (CD134) antibody ivuxolimab. Males comprised 82.7% of the group, whose mean age was about 60 years (range about 23 to 80).

Some clones are missing from TCRdb's copy, which holds only in-frame ones; the method was immunoSEQ multiplex PCR. The sample consists of some 66,000 clones, roughly four fifths of them appearing once. The CDR3 is made up of 14 amino acids. V trimming: 6 bases; J trimming: 7 bases; junction bases outside the gene matches: 8. CDR1 is MNHEY, CDR2 SVGAGI, per germline. Specimen: CD4+ or CD8+ T cells sorted from blood, collected in a trial of the OX40 agonist ivuxolimab. The V and J genes are TRBV6-5 and TRBJ1-1, with 10 nucleotides matching TRBD1. This receptor was identified in an adult with an advanced solid tumor such as melanoma, head and neck, liver or kidney cancer. The DNA for the CDR3 is TGTGCCAGCAGAACCGCCGGGACAGGGGATGAAGCTTTCTTT. Its protein product is CASRTAGTGDEAFF.